The 9 T cell receptor beta chains below all came from one sample that was sequenced in a study of shared clonotypes between healthy human individuals. Clones were sequenced by immunoSEQ multiplex PCR, and TCRdb holds only the in-frame ones, with some missing. Seen here are 2 million to 2.5 million clones, just over 90% observed once, and the top ten hold 0.39%. Sequences were obtained from naive CD4+ T cells from PBMCs. As for subset: CD45RA+ positively selected. Every receptor here comes from a man younger than 30 in good health. Some clones in this sample may be carry-over from other donors' samples.

This chain joins TRBV28 and TRBJ2-2; possible D gene TRBD1, 6 bases. The CDR3 totals 15 residues. V was cut by 3 bases and J by 3 bases, with 11 bases left in between. CDR1 MDHEN and CDR2 SYDVKM come from the germline V gene. CDR3 nucleotide sequence: TGTGCCAGCAGTTTGAACAGGGCGGACACCGGGGAGCTGTTTTTT. Translating gives CASSLNRADTGELFF.

This clone was seen a single time. The chain combines TRBV28 with TRBJ2-1, with 13 bases fitting TRBD2. This CDR3 contains 18 residues. Unmatched junction bases numbered 9, after V lost 7 bases and J lost 0 bases. The V gene's germline CDR1 is MDHEN and CDR2 SYDVKM. CDR3 in DNA: TGTGCCAGCATTGAAGGACTAGCGGGAGAGGGCTCCTACAATGAGCAGTTCTTC. Protein product: CASIEGLAGEGSYNEQFF.

The chain's CDR3 is CASSLQSLTDTQYF. In nucleotides, the CDR3 is TGTGCCAGCAGTTTACAGAGTCTCACAGATACGCAGTATTTT. The V and J genes are TRBV2 and TRBJ2-3; D not resolved. V was cut by 5 bases and J by 2 bases, with 11 bases left in between. Germline-derived CDR1 and CDR2 are SNHLY and FYNNEI. The CDR3 totals 14 residues.

The rearrangement links TRBV28 to TRBJ2-1, with 8 positions matching TRBD2. In germline, CDR1 is MDHEN, CDR2 SYDVKM. Trimming removed 2 bases from V and 0 bases from J; junction bases left unmatched: 18. This CDR3 contains 21 residues. The CDR3 region is CASSLPPLSAGGLSSYNEQFF. CDR3 coding DNA: TGTGCCAGCAGTTTACCCCCCTTATCGGCGGGAGGTCTTTCCTCCTACAATGAGCAGTTCTTC.

The gene calls are TRBV5-1 and TRBJ2-2; tentative D call: TRBD1 (6 bases). The CDR3 has 16 amino acids. V shed 5 bases and J shed 0 bases, with 14 bases lying between them. Germline CDR1 reads SGHRS; CDR2 reads YFSETQ. CDR3 sequence (DNA): TGCGCCAGCAGGGAACAGGGCACATCGAACACCGGGGAGCTGTTTTTT. Amino acid sequence: CASREQGTSNTGELFF.

The chain carries TRBV21-1 and TRBJ1-5; the D call TRBD1 from the table was never checked on the DNA. TRBV21-1 is a recognized pseudogene. This CDR3 is built from 18 residues. The CDR3 protein is CASSLRGGRGAPNQPQHF. The CDR3 DNA reads TGTGCCAGCAGCCTCAGAGGCGGCAGGGGGGCCCCCAATCAGCCCCAGCATTTT.

The genes are TRBV28 and TRBJ2-7, with TRBD2 matching over 8 bases. The trim removed 3 bases at V and 4 bases at J, leaving 20 bases unmatched. The CDR3 covers 19 residues. CDR1 and CDR2 from the germline V gene are MDHEN and SYDVKM. The CDR3 DNA follows: TGTGCCAGCAGTTTCCTCCCGGGGGTAAGCGGGAGACCTTATTACGAGCAGTACTTC. This encodes CASSFLPGVSGRPYYEQYF.

The chain joins TRBV28 to TRBJ1-3; 9 bases are shared with TRBD1. This CDR3 has 16 amino acids. Germline V CDR1 and CDR2: MDHEN, SYDVKM. J lost 3 bases, V lost 5 bases, and 8 bases had no gene match. The CDR3 spells CASSTPGQGGGNTIYF. As DNA, the CDR3 is TGTGCCAGCAGTACCCCGGGACAGGGCGGTGGAAACACCATATATTTT.

The rearrangement uses TRBV7-2 and TRBJ1-5; D remains ambiguous. CDR1 is SGHTA and CDR2 is FQGNSA in the germline V gene. Trimming removed 5 bases at V and 2 bases at J, with 13 bases between. This CDR3 has 15 residues. The CDR3 protein is CASSPQVLGNQPQHF. CDR3 in DNA: TGTGCCAGCAGCCCGCAGGTCCTGGGCAATCAGCCCCAGCATTTT.